This TCR beta chain was found in a study of T and B cells in COVID-19 patients (dated by TCRdb to about 2020). Looking at the study overall: In this study, adaptive immunity was profiled in COVID-19 patients who either had active infection or had recovered, using TRB and IGH repertoire sequencing of peripheral blood. A recovered cohort comprised around 18 patients contributing roughly 20 samples, mostly after mild to moderate COVID-19 managed as outpatients. Median age was approximately 30 years in the recovered cohort versus about 67 years in the active-infection cohort. In the active-infection cohort, about 65% of the roughly 20 patients were critically ill and required mechanical ventilation or ECMO. Of the roughly 20 patients in the active-infection cohort, approximately 18 had comorbidities associated with unfavorable COVID-19 outcome. Over 7.5 million TCR sequences were analysed from a TCR and BCR sequence repository that comprised some 40 patients and 69 time points. Because samples were available both during active disease and after recovery, a couple of patients were counted in both the recovered and the active cohorts. An age-matched reference group of under 45 healthy donors negative for COVID-19 antibodies was used as the comparison for repertoire analyses. As many as 9 follow-up blood samples were collected from each patient, and in some individuals these samples spanned different disease stages.

General conclusions and limits of the study: In active COVID-19, TRB repertoires were highly clonal, while at recovery, diversity and richness increased above the levels seen in healthy donors. The recovered cohort had approximately 2,500 exclusive TCR clusters, including 25 to 35 low-pGen clusters. Specific T cell subsets (CD4+/Treg/CD8+) and sorted SARS-CoV-2-responsive or tetramer+ T cells had not yet been sequenced, with those experiments still ongoing. The reported TCR clusters were stated to require prospective validation before clinical use. In patients with COVID-19, the usage of TRBV/TRBJ genes was reported to be strongly skewed. Blood samples obtained from mildly ill patients during symptoms, as well as early samples obtained from severe cases, were available only in scarce numbers. The cohort was considered too small for HLA contributions to COVID-19 susceptibility or severity to be assessed.

The CDR3 holds 16 amino acids from the cysteine to the phenylalanine. Of the read, only the CDR3 DNA is kept; its 48 bases are in frame from base 1. V lost 6 bases and J lost 2 bases, and the count of bases not matched to a germline gene is 6. This clonotype counts as medium-sized (0.01 to 0.1%). What this receptor recognizes is not known. No quality values exist for individual bases; no much larger clone is one base distant. Sequencing used an Illumina MiSeq. Multiplex PCR with BIOMED2 TRB-A/B primer pools was used to amplify the TRB rearrangements. Illumina-compatible adapters and 7-nucleotide sample barcodes were added to the amplicons in two consecutive PCRs. Phusion HS II polymerase was used for all library PCRs. Amplicons were gel-purified with the NucleoSpin Gel and PCR Clean-up kit, quantified on Qubit, and pooled at around 4 nM. The quality of the amplicon pool was checked on an Agilent 2100 Bioanalyzer prior to Illumina next-generation sequencing. Per the original workflow: MiXCR 3.0.8 with the default MiXCR reference library was used to annotate TRB rearrangements. Non-productive reads and sequences with fewer than 2 reads were removed, and each unique CDR3 nucleotide sequence was counted as one clone. R 3.5.1 was used to calculate clonality, diversity, richness and V-J gene usage. TCR clustering by CDR3 similarity used GLIPH2, with generation probabilities calculated by OLGA. Only GLIPH2 clusters containing at least four unique TCR clonotypes present in at least three individuals were kept. TCRdb trimmed the raw reads at Q25, called clones with MiXCR and kept productive beta chains. When rows share a CDR3 protein, they turn into one entry using the most common DNA and genes. These V and J calls are TCRdb output, not the study's own analysis. The sample table holds approximately 10,000 distinct CDR3 sequences, of which approximately 31% were seen once. Roughly 29% of the sample is taken by the ten largest.

Genomic DNA extracted from blood was used in amounts of about 250-550 ng for amplification of TRB repertoires. The sequence was collected from a human donor who had recovered from COVID-19. The chain employs TRBV12-3 or TRBV12-4 and TRBJ2-6, and TRBD1 aligns with 8 junction nucleotides. The sample was blood. The bases read TGTGCCAGCAGCACCACAGGGGGAACTGGGGCCAACGTCCTGACTTTC. Translated, this is CASSTTGGTGANVLTF.